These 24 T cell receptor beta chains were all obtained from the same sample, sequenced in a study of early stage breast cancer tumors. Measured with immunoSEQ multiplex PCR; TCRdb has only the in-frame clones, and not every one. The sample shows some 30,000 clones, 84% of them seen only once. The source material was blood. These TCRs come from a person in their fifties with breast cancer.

The CDR3 DNA reads as TGTGCCAGCAGGGAAACCGGGACAGGGTCGGGCAATCAGCCCCAGCATTTT. Protein: CASRETGTGSGNQPQHF. The genes are TRBV2 and TRBJ1-5, with 9 bases that match TRBD1. J was trimmed by 2 bases and V by 6 bases; bases with no gene match: 11. The CDR3 runs 17 residues. Germline values: CDR1 SNHLY, CDR2 FYNNEI.

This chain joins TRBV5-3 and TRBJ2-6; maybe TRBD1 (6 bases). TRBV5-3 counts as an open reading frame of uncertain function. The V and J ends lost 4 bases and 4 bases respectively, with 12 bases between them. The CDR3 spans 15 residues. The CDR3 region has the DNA TGTGCCAGAAGCCACAGGGACGTCGGGGCCAACGTCCTGACTTTC. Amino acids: CARSHRDVGANVLTF.

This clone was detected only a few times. CDR3 bases: TGCGCCAGCAGCTTATCCGGGACAGGGGGCTTCACTGAAGCTTTCTTT. Translated, it gives CASSLSGTGGFTEAFF. This chain connects TRBV5-1 to TRBJ1-1, with 12 bases that match TRBD1. CDR1 SGHRS and CDR2 YFSETQ come from the germline V gene. With V trimmed by 2 bases and J by 4 bases, 6 bases remained unmatched. CDR3 length: 16 residues.

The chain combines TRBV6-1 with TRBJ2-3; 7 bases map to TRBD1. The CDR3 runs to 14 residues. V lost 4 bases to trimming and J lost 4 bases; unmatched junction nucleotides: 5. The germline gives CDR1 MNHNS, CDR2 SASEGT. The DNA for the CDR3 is TGTGCCAGCAGTGTAACGCAGGGGGCAGATACGCAGTATTTT. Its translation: CASSVTQGADTQYF.

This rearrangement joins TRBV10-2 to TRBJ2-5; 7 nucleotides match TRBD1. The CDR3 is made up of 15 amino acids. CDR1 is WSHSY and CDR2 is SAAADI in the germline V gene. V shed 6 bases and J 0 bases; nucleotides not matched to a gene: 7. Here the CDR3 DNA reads TGCGCCAGCAGAAAGGGGGCGCGGGACCAAGAGACCCAGTACTTC. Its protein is CASRKGARDQETQYF.

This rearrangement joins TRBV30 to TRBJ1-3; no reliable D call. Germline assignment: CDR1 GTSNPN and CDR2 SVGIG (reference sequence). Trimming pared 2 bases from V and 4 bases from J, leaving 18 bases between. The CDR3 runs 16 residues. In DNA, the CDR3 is TGTGCCTGGAGTCAGTTCAGTCAGCTTTCGGGAAACACCATATATTTT. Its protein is CAWSQFSQLSGNTIYF.

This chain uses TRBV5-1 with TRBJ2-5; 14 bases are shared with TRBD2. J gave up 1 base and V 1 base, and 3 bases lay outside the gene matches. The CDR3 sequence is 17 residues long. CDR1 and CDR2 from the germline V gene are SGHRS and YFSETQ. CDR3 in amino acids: CASSLNGLAGGQETQYF. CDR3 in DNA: TGCGCCAGCAGCTTGAACGGACTAGCGGGGGGCCAAGAGACCCAGTACTTC.

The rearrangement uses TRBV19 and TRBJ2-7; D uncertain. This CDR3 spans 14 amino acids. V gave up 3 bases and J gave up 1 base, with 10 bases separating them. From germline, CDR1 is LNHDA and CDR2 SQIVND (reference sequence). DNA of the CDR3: TGTGCCAGTAGTATCTCGGATATTTCCTACGAGCAGTACTTC. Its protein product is CASSISDISYEQYF.

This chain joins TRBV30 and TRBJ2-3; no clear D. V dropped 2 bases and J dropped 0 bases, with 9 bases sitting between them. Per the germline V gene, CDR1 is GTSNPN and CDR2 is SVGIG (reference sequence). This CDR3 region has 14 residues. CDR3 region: CAWSTASSTDTQYF. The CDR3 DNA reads TGTGCCTGGAGTACAGCTTCTAGCACAGATACGCAGTATTTT.

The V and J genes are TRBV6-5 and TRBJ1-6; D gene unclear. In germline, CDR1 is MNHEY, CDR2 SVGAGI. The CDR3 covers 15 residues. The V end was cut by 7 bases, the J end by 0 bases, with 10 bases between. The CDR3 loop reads CASNTGSSYNSPLHF. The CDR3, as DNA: TGTGCCAGCAATACCGGGAGCTCCTATAATTCACCCCTCCACTTT.

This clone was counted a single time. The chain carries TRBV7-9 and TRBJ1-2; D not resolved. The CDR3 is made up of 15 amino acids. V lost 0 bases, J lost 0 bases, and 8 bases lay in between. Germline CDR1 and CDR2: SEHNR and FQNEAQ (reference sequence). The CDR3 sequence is CASSLARTSNYGYTF. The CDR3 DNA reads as TGTGCCAGCAGCTTAGCTCGGACTTCTAACTATGGCTACACCTTC.

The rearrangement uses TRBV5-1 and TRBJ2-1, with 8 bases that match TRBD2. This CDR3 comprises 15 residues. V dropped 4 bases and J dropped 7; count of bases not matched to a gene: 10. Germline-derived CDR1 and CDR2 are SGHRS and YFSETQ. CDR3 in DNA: TGCGCCAGCAGCCGCCTCGGGACTAGTATGAATGAGCAGTTCTTC. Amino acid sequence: CASSRLGTSMNEQFF.

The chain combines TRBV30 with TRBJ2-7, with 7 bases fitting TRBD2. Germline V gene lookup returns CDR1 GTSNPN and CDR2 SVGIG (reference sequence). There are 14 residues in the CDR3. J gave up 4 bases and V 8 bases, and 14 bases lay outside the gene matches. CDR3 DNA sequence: TGTGCCCGCGGGGAAGCGGGGCTAAGTTACGAGCAGTACTTC. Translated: CARGEAGLSYEQYF.

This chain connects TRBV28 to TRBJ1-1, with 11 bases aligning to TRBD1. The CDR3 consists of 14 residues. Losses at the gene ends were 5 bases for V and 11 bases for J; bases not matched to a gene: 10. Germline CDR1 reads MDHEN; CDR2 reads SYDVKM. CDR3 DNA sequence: TGTGCCAGCAGTACCGGGACAGGGGGACTGGGGGCTTTCTTT. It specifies CASSTGTGGLGAFF.

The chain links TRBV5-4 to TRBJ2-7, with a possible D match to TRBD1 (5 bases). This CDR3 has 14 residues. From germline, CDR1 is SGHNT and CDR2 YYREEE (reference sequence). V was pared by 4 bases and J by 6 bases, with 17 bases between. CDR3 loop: CASSRWAGQGEQYF. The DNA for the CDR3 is TGTGCCAGCAGCCGCTGGGCAGGGCAAGGCGAGCAGTACTTC. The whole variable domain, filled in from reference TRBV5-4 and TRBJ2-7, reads ETGVTQSPTHLIKTRGQQVTLRCSSQSGHNTVSWYQQALGQGPQFIFQYYREEENGRGNFPPRFSGLQFPNYSSELNVNALELDDSALYLCASSRWAGQGEQYFGPGTRLTVT.

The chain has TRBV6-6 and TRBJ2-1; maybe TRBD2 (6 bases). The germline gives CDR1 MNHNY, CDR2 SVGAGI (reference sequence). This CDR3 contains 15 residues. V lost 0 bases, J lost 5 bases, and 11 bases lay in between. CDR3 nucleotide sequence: TGTGCCAGCAGTTACTCGGGGAGGCCCAACAATGAGCAGTTCTTC. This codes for CASSYSGRPNNEQFF.

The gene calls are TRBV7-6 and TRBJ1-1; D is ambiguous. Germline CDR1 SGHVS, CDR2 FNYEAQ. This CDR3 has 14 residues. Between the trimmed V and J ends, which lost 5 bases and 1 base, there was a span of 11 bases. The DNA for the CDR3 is TGTGCCAGCAGCCCCGGCGTGGCGAACACTGAAGCTTTCTTT. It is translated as CASSPGVANTEAFF.

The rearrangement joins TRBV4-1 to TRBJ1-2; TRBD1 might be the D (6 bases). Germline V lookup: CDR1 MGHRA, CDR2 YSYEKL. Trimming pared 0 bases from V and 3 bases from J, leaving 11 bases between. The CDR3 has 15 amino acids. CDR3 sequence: CASSQEGGHYYGYTF. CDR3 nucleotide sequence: TGCGCCAGCAGCCAAGAGGGGGGGCACTACTATGGCTACACCTTC.

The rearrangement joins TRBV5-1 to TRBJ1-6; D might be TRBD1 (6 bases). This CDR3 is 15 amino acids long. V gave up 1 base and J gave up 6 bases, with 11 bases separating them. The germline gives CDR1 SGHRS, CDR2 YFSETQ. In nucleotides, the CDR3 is TGCGCCAGCAGCTTGTACCAGGGGCCTAATTCACCCCTCCACTTT. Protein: CASSLYQGPNSPLHF.

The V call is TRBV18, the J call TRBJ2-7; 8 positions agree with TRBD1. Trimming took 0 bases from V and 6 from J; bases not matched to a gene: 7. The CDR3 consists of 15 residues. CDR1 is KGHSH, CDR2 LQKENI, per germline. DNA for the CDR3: TGTGCCAGCTCACCACCCCAGGGGGCGAGCGGCGAGCAGTACTTC. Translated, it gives CASSPPQGASGEQYF.

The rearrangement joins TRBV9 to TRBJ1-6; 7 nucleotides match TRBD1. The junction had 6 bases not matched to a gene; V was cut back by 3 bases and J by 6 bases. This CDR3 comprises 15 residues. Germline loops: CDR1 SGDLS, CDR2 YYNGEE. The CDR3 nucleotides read TGTGCCAGCAGCGAAGCCGGGACAGTTAATTCACCCCTCCACTTT. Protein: CASSEAGTVNSPLHF.

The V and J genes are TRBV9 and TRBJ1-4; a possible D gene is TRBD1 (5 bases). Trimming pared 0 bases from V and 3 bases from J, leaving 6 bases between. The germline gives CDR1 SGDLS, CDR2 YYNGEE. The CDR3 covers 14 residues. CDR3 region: CASSVGGPNEKLFF. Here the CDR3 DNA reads TGTGCCAGCAGCGTAGGGGGACCTAATGAAAAACTGTTTTTT.

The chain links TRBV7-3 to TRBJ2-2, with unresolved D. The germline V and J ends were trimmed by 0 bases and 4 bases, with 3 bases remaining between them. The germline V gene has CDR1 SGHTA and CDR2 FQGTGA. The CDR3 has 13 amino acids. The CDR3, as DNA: TGTGCCAGCAGCTTAACAGGCACCGGGGAGCTGTTTTTT. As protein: CASSLTGTGELFF. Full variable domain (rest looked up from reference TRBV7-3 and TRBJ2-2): GAGVSQTPSNKVTEKGKYVELRCDPISGHTALYWYRQSLGQGPEFLIYFQGTGAADDSGLPNDRFFAVRPEGSVSTLKIQRTERGDSAVYLCASSLTGTGELFFGEGSRLTVL.

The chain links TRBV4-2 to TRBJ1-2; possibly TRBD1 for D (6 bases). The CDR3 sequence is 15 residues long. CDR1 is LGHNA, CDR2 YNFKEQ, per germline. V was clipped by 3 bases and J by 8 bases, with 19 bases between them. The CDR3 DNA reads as TGTGCCAGCAGCCAGGAGTCCGCTGGGGGGCAGGGCTACACCTTC. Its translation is CASSQESAGGQGYTF.